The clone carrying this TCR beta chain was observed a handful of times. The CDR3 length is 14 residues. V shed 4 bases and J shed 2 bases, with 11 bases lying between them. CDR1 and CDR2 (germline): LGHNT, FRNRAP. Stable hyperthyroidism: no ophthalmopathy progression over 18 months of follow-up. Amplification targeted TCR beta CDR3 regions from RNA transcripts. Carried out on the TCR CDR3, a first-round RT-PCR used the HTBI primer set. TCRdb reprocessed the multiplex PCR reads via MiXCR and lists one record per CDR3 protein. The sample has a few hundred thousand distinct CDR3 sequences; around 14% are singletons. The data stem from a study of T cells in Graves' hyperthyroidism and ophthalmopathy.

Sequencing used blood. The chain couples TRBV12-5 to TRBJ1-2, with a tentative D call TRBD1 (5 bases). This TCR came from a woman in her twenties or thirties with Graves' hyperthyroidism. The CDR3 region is CASGSGPRNYGYTF. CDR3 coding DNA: TGTGCTAGTGGTTCGGGACCGAGGAACTATGGCTACACCTTC. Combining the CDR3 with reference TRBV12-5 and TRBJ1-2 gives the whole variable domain DARVTQTPRHKVTEMGQEVTMRCQPILGHNTVFWYRQTMMQGLELLAYFRNRAPLDDSGMPKDRFSAEMPDATLATLKIQPSEPRDSAVYFCASGSGPRNYGYTFGSGTRLTVV.